This is a list of T cell receptor beta chains from one sample in a study of blood T cell repertoires in COVID-19. Only in-frame clones appear in the TCRdb table, and some are missing; sequencing was by immunoSEQ multiplex PCR. The table includes 300,000 to 400,000 clones, more than 75% detected once. Sequences were obtained from peripheral blood. All receptors derive from a woman in her forties or fifties with COVID-19, enrolled during active disease. Each CDR3 is given with its conserved first and last residue. Each record gives: J gene, D gene, clone size, V gene, CDR3 protein, CDR3 DNA. D genes are given only for firm matches. Not every row has a clone size; where given, it reads once, few, many or a size class.

TRBJ2-5 | NA | once | TRBV18 | CASSPVGGLRAETQYF | TGTGCCAGCTCACCAGTCGGAGGACTACGAGCGGAGACCCAGTACTTC
TRBJ2-2 | NA | NA | TRBV28 | CASSFLPWGVNTGELFF | TGTGCCAGCAGTTTTCTTCCTTGGGGAGTAAACACCGGGGAGCTGTTTTTT
TRBJ1-3 | NA | NA | TRBV14 | CASSQHTGIVGNTIYF | TGTGCCAGCAGTCAACATACAGGGATCGTTGGAAACACCATATATTTT
TRBJ1-1 | NA | NA | TRBV10-3 | CATREDMNTEAFF | TGTGCCACCAGAGAAGACATGAACACTGAAGCTTTCTTT
TRBJ2-1 | NA | NA | TRBV5-1 | CASSLYLETGRYNEQFF | TGCGCCAGCAGCTTGTACTTGGAGACAGGCCGCTACAATGAGCAGTTCTTC
TRBJ2-1 | NA | NA | TRBV9 | CASSVDFGSYNEQFF | TGTGCCAGCAGCGTAGATTTCGGGAGCTACAATGAGCAGTTCTTC
TRBJ1-1 | NA | NA | TRBV9 | CASSVGTGTNTEAFF | TGTGCCAGCAGCGTAGGAACAGGGACGAACACTGAAGCTTTCTTT
TRBJ2-3 | NA | once | TRBV15 | CATSRDQTDTQYF | TGTGCCACCAGCAGAGATCAAACAGATACGCAGTATTTT
TRBJ2-7 | TRBD2 | NA | TRBV2 | CASSVDGRLNEQYF | TGTGCCAGCAGTGTTGACGGGAGGTTAAACGAGCAGTACTTC
TRBJ2-5 | NA | NA | TRBV6-1 | CASSEATAQETQYF | TGTGCCAGCAGTGAAGCTACAGCCCAAGAGACCCAGTACTTC
TRBJ1-2 | NA | NA | TRBV27 | CASSLGGRGANPGYTF | TGTGCCAGCAGTTTAGGCGGGAGGGGGGCAAATCCGGGCTACACCTTC
TRBJ2-5 | NA | NA | TRBV7-7 | CASSQTSSRVTQYF | TGTGCTAGCAGCCAGACGAGCAGCCGGGTGACCCAGTACTTC
TRBJ2-2 | TRBD1 | NA | TRBV18 | CASSLFGGQGNTGELFF | TGTGCCAGCTCACTGTTCGGGGGACAGGGAAACACCGGGGAGCTGTTTTTT
TRBJ1-2 | NA | NA | TRBV6-5 | CASSSTGSGWWGYTF | TGTGCCAGCAGTTCGACCGGGTCCGGATGGTGGGGCTACACCTTC
TRBJ2-7 | NA | few | TRBV7-2 | CASSLGTPYEQYF | TGTGCCAGCAGCTTGGGCACCCCCTACGAGCAGTACTTC
TRBJ2-3 | TRBD1 | NA | TRBV30 | CAWESAGGGDTQYF | TGTGCCTGGGAGTCGGCAGGGGGCGGAGATACGCAGTATTTT
TRBJ1-2 | NA | once | TRBV4-2 | CASSQDGGSLYGYTF | TGTGCCAGCAGCCAAGATGGAGGCAGCCTTTATGGCTACACCTTC
TRBJ2-3 | NA | NA | TRBV24-1 | CATSDFYGGTDTQYF | TGTGCCACCAGTGATTTCTACGGGGGCACAGATACGCAGTATTTT
TRBJ1-1 | TRBD1 | NA | TRBV11-3 | CASSPQQGMNTEAFF | TGTGCCAGCAGCCCCCAACAGGGGATGAACACTGAAGCTTTCTTT
TRBJ2-7 | TRBD1 | NA | TRBV7-2 | CASSSGGYFHEQYF | TGTGCCAGCAGCTCAGGGGGTTATTTCCACGAGCAGTACTTC
TRBJ1-1 | NA | NA | TRBV18 | CASSPSPNIAFRGRPGTEAFF | TGTGCCAGCTCACCATCCCCGAATATCGCATTCAGGGGTCGCCCGGGCACTGAAGCTTTCTTT
TRBJ1-1 | TRBD1 | many | TRBV7-9 | CASSSLSRGRNTEAFF | TGTGCCAGCAGCTCCTTGTCCAGGGGGCGTAACACTGAAGCTTTCTTT
TRBJ1-1 | NA | NA | TRBV12-3/TRBV12-4 | CASSLGGNTEAFF | TGTGCCAGCAGTTTAGGAGGAAACACTGAAGCTTTCTTT
TRBJ1-4 | NA | NA | TRBV10-1 | CASSRTEGEKLFF | TGCGCCAGCAGTCGGACTGAGGGAGAAAAACTGTTTTTT
TRBJ1-1 | TRBD1 | NA | TRBV30 | CAWIGDRGRAEAFF | TGTGCCTGGATAGGGGACAGGGGCAGGGCTGAAGCTTTCTTT
TRBJ2-2 | TRBD1 | NA | TRBV29-1 | CSVGKGQGTGELFF | TGCAGCGTTGGGAAGGGACAGGGAACCGGGGAGCTGTTTTTT
TRBJ2-4 | NA | NA | TRBV6-5 | CASSYSAVIAKNIQYF | TGTGCCAGCAGTTACTCCGCGGTTATAGCCAAAAACATTCAGTACTTC
TRBJ2-1 | TRBD2 | NA | TRBV19 | CASTTSGRHNEQFF | TGTGCCAGTACCACTAGCGGGAGGCACAATGAGCAGTTCTTC
TRBJ1-1 | NA | once | TRBV5-1 | CASSFGPLMNTEAFF | TGCGCCAGCAGCTTTGGGCCACTCATGAACACTGAAGCTTTCTTT
TRBJ1-1 | NA | NA | TRBV5-1 | CASSYYGQPSNTEAFF | TGCGCCAGCAGTTATTATGGACAGCCGTCTAACACTGAAGCTTTCTTT
TRBJ1-1 | NA | NA | TRBV5-5 | CASSFWDTNTEAFF | TGTGCCAGCAGCTTCTGGGACACGAACACTGAAGCTTTCTTT
TRBJ2-1 | TRBD1 | NA | TRBV5-4 | CASRGSRQGAEQFF | TGTGCCAGCAGGGGTTCTCGACAGGGCGCTGAGCAGTTCTTC
TRBJ1-2 | NA | NA | TRBV4-1 | CASSQGGANYGYTF | TGCGCCAGCAGCCAAGGGGGCGCGAACTATGGCTACACCTTC
TRBJ2-1 | TRBD2 | NA | TRBV5-1 | CASSSMGLAFNEQFF | TGCGCCAGCAGCTCCATGGGACTAGCGTTCAATGAGCAGTTCTTC
TRBJ1-1 | TRBD1 | NA | TRBV7-8 | CASSDIAGGNTEAFF | TGTGCCAGCAGCGATATAGCAGGGGGGAACACTGAAGCTTTCTTT
TRBJ1-2 | TRBD1 | NA | TRBV6-5 | CASSYSDRGSNYGYTF | TGTGCCAGCAGTTACTCGGACAGGGGATCGAACTATGGCTACACCTTC
TRBJ2-3 | TRBD2 | NA | TRBV2 | CASSDAELAGVTDTQYF | TGTGCCAGCAGTGACGCTGAACTAGCGGGAGTTACAGATACGCAGTATTTT